This T cell receptor (beta chain) comes out of a study of T cell responses to AZD1222 COVID-19 vaccine. Study outcomes and limitations: Distributed over spike, vaccine-associated CD4 TCRs predominated at 160-218 and 743-854.

This clone was found a few times. Its antigen remains unknown. The assay was immunoSEQ multiplex PCR, and TCRdb's table has in-frame clones only and misses some. The sample shows around 80,000 clones, 70% to 90% of them seen only once. The sequenced sample was peripheral blood, obtained 28 days after the second AZD1222 dose. This receptor was identified in an adult who received the AZD1222 COVID-19 vaccine.

The CDR3 bases are TGCGCCAGCAGCTATCAAGAGACCCAGTACTTC. Translating gives CASSYQETQYF. V gene TRBV5-1 combines with J gene TRBJ2-5; D is ambiguous. CDR1 and CDR2 from the germline V gene are SGHRS and YFSETQ. V was cut by 3 bases and J by 2 bases, with 2 bases left in between. CDR3 length equals 11 residues.